Shown below are 2 T cell receptor beta chains from a single sample sequenced in a study of a mutant IDH1 vaccine in newly diagnosed glioma. Produced via immunoSEQ multiplex PCR; TCRdb's table is partial and in-frame only. Among tens of thousands of clones listed, around 76% were seen once. Their recognized antigens are unknown. Time point in this sample: week 23, last vaccination. Doses consisted of 300 ug of mutant IDH1 20-mer peptide each, paired with topical imiquimod. The source material was PBMCs, sampled from a glioma patient whose treatment included an IDH1 peptide vaccine. These receptors originate from a woman in her thirties or forties with glioma. Some clones in this sample may be carry-over from other donors' samples.

By share of the sample, this clone is medium-sized (0.01 to 0.1%). The V and J genes are TRBV9 and TRBJ2-1; D tentatively reads TRBD1 or TRBD2 (5 bases each). CDR3 length: 12 residues. Trimming pared 0 bases from V and 10 bases from J, leaving 8 bases between. Per germline, CDR1 SGDLS and CDR2 YYNGEE. CDR3 coding DNA: TGTGCCAGCAGCGTAGGTCGGGACGAGCAGTTCTTC. As protein: CASSVGRDEQFF.

The chain links TRBV6-1 to TRBJ2-5, with D hard to call. The germline CDR1 and CDR2 sequences are MNHNS and SASEGT. Trimming stripped 5 bases from V and 5 bases from J, with 12 bases between. CDR3 size: 13 residues. CDR3 sequence reads: CASSRVYGETQYF. In DNA, the CDR3 is TGTGCCAGCAGTAGGGTCTACGGGGAGACCCAGTACTTC.